This T cell receptor beta chain was sequenced during a study of blood T cell repertoires in COVID-19. Study as a whole: Italy, Spain and the United States were the sources of the convalescent and acute COVID-19 samples. Sources were T cells, B-cell-depleted T cells, or PBMCs; the material itself was cDNA or gDNA.

This CDR3 is built from 11 residues. The V end lost 1 base, the J end lost 13 bases, and 9 bases lay between the germline ends. In the source study's methods: Nucleated cell counts were estimated from reference gene primer amplification. Produced via immunoSEQ multiplex PCR; TCRdb's table is partial and in-frame only. For V, J and clone size, that table is used; D and trimming come from the DNA. The sample consists of roughly 250,000 clones, 80% to 85% of them appearing once. The genes are TRBV5-7 and TRBJ1-3; D is unresolved. TRBV5-7 is an ORF, and what it does is uncertain. This TCR derives from a woman aged 55-70 years with active or convalescent COVID-19. Sequenced material: peripheral blood. The CDR3 is CASSLSTQIYF. The DNA for the CDR3 is TGTGCCAGCAGCTTGAGTACGCAGATATATTTT.